Detailed here is one T cell receptor beta chain. This CDR3 spans 16 amino acids. Germline CDR1 and CDR2: MRHNA and SNTAGT. Trimming removed 10 bases at V and 1 base at J, with 17 bases between. This sample stems from a study of radiation and T cells in renal cell carcinoma. On the study more broadly: Nephrectomy followed 15 Gy stereotactic body radiation by 4 weeks.

Time point specified: baseline pretreatment blood. Treatment reported: 15 Gy SBRT to primary tumor, nephrectomy 4 weeks later. Assay used: immunoSEQ multiplex PCR; TCRdb lists only in-frame clones, some missing. The sample lists approximately 120,000 clones, roughly 85% occurring once. Sample: blood, taken from a patient whose treatment included radiotherapy and nephrectomy. The V gene is TRBV6-4, the J gene TRBJ2-6; D is perhaps TRBD1 (6 bases). The origin of this receptor is a woman aged 60-75 years with renal cell carcinoma. The CDR3: CATRGGSPSGANVLTF. The DNA of the CDR3 is TGTGCCACCAGGGGTGGCAGCCCATCTGGGGCCAACGTCCTGACTTTC.